These 27 T cell receptor beta chains were all obtained from the same sample, sequenced in a study of T cells in Graves' hyperthyroidism and ophthalmopathy. RNA transcripts were the template for amplifying TCR beta CDR3 regions. The primer set for the first-round RT-PCR of the TCR CDR3 was HTBI. TCRdb re-called the multiplex PCR reads with MiXCR, one entry per CDR3 protein. The table lists more than 500,000 distinct CDR3 sequences, around 50% of them singletons. Sequenced sample: peripheral blood or thyroid tissue (not recorded which). The source is an adult woman with Graves' disease, either hyperthyroidism or ophthalmopathy (not recorded which).

V usage is TRBV7-8 and J usage is TRBJ2-5; D uncertain. V lost 0 bases and J lost 4, with 9 bases in between. This CDR3 comprises 14 residues. The germline V gene encodes CDR1 SGHVS and CDR2 FQNEAQ. CDR3 DNA: TGTGCCAGCAGCTTAGCCCTGACGGCAGAGACCCAGTACTTC. It is translated as CASSLALTAETQYF.

This chain joins TRBV19 and TRBJ2-7; D remains unclear. This CDR3 is 12 amino acids long. The germline CDR1 and CDR2 sequences are LNHDA and SQIVND (reference sequence). The germline V and J ends were trimmed by 5 bases and 2 bases, with 7 bases remaining between them. CDR3 nucleotides: TGTGCCAGTAGTTCGGCGACCTACGAGCAGTACTTC. Encoded protein: CASSSATYEQYF.

This clonotype occurred many times. The genes are TRBV2 and TRBJ2-7; 7 bases are shared with TRBD2. There are 13 residues in the CDR3. The ends lost 5 bases at V and 3 bases at J; junction bases unmatched: 4. Germline CDR1 and CDR2: SNHLY and FYNNEI. CDR3 residues: CASSWEGRYEQYF. CDR3 DNA: TGTGCCAGCAGTTGGGAGGGCCGCTACGAGCAGTACTTC.

This chain connects TRBV5-5 to TRBJ1-4; D is unclear. Germline V CDR1 and CDR2: SGHKS, YYEKEE (reference sequence). Trimming took off 3 bases at V and 7 bases at J, with 22 bases between the two ends. CDR3 length equals 17 residues. The chain's CDR3 is CASSWDGSTLRGEKLFF. As DNA, the CDR3 is TGTGCCAGCAGCTGGGATGGGTCGACCCTCCGGGGTGAAAAACTGTTTTTT. Full variable domain (remainder filled in from reference TRBV5-5 and TRBJ1-4): DAGVTQSPTHLIKTRGQQVTLRCSPISGHKSVSWYQQVLGQGPQFIFQYYEKEERGRGNFPDRFSARQFPNYSSELNVNALLLGDSALYLCASSWDGSTLRGEKLFFGSGTQLSVL.

This clonotype was found once. The V call is TRBV2, the J call TRBJ1-4; unclear D gene. CDR3 size: 15 residues. The germline V and J ends were trimmed by 6 bases and 7 bases, with 18 bases remaining between them. Germline CDR1 and CDR2: SNHLY and FYNNEI. CDR3 nucleotides: TGTGCCAGCAGCGGACCCCACCGAAGGACTGAAAAACTGTTTTTT. Protein product: CASSGPHRRTEKLFF.

The chain combines TRBV20-1 with TRBJ1-2, with 9 bases fitting TRBD1. Germline loops: CDR1 DFQATT, CDR2 SNEGSKA (reference sequence). Losses at the gene ends were 8 bases for V and 8 bases for J; bases not matched to a gene: 12. This CDR3 spans 13 amino acids. Here the CDR3 reads CSLNRGRLDGYTF. The CDR3 nucleotides are TGCAGTCTTAACAGGGGGCGTTTGGACGGCTACACCTTC.

The rearrangement uses TRBV10-2 and TRBJ2-1, with unresolved D. The length of the CDR3 is 12 residues. Germline CDR1 reads WSHSY; CDR2 reads SAAADI. Trimming took 6 bases from V and 3 from J, leaving 6 bases between them. The CDR3 loop reads CASSPDYNEQFF. CDR3 in DNA: TGCGCCAGCAGCCCCGACTACAATGAGCAGTTCTTC.

In this sample, this clonotype turned up a few times. The limits of the CDR3 on the DNA are not certain, so only TCRdb's listed CDR3 is given. This chain links TRBV25-1 with TRBJ1-6. Ends included, the CDR3 has 16 residues. Per the germline V gene, CDR1 is MGHDK and CDR2 is SYGVNS. The CDR3: CACSASRPGIDSPLHF.

The chain uses TRBV29-1 and TRBJ2-5; a weak D match, TRBD2 (5 bases). Trimming cost V 7 bases and J 5 bases, with 20 bases left between them. CDR1 and CDR2 from the germline V gene are SQVTM and ANQGSEA. The CDR3 contains 14 residues. CDR3 sequence: CSAPGSSAGETQYF. The CDR3 DNA sequence: TGCAGCGCCCCTGGGTCTTCCGCGGGCGAGACCCAGTACTTC.

There are many counts of this clonotype. The rearrangement joins TRBV3-1 to TRBJ1-5, with no clear D. V was cut by 6 bases and J by 6 bases, with 9 bases left in between. Germline-derived CDR1 and CDR2 are LGHDT and YNNKEL (reference sequence). CDR3 length: 12 amino acids. The CDR3 protein is CASSQDGQPQHF. The CDR3 DNA follows: TGTGCCAGCAGTCAGGACGGTCAGCCCCAGCATTTT. The whole variable domain, remainder taken from reference TRBV3-1 and TRBJ1-5, is DTAVSQTPKYLVTQMGNDKSIKCEQNLGHDTMYWYKQDSKKFLKIMFSYNNKELIINETVPNRFSPKSPDKAHLNLHINSLELGDSAVYFCASSQDGQPQHFGDGTRLSIL.

This clonotype was recorded many times. This sequence joins TRBV10-3 and TRBJ2-5; D call uncertain. Trimming left V 4 bases short and J 0 bases short, with 9 bases between. From germline, CDR1 is ENHRY and CDR2 SYGVKD. The CDR3 has 14 residues. CDR3 sequence (DNA): TGTGCCATCAGTGCCCCCGGACACCAAGAGACCCAGTACTTC. Translation gives CAISAPGHQETQYF.

The J gene is TRBJ1-2, the V gene TRBV10-3, with D tentatively TRBD1 (6 bases). CDR3 length equals 14 residues. The germline V and J ends were trimmed by 4 bases and 2 bases, with 11 bases remaining between them. Germline loops: CDR1 ENHRY, CDR2 SYGVKD. CDR3 in DNA: TGTGCCATCAGTGCGCAGGGGAGGAACTATGGCTACACCTTC. Its translation is CAISAQGRNYGYTF.

In its sample, this clonotype was seen a few times. CDR3 residues: CASIPRGTGELFF. CDR3 DNA: TGTGCCAGCATTCCCAGGGGTACCGGGGAGCTGTTTTTT. The J gene is TRBJ2-2, the V gene TRBV6-1; weak D call: TRBD1 (6 bases). The CDR3 spans 13 residues. Trimming shortened V by 7 bases and J by 5 bases, and 11 bases separated the two germline ends. The germline gives CDR1 MNHNS, CDR2 SASEGT.

V is TRBV5-6 and J is TRBJ1-2; no clear D. The CDR3 spans 14 residues. Trimming removed 1 base from V and 3 bases from J, with 10 bases in between. Germline-derived CDR1 and CDR2 are SGHDT and YYEEEE. DNA of the CDR3: TGTGCCAGCAGCTTGAGCCGTGGGCACTATGGCTACACCTTC. Residues: CASSLSRGHYGYTF.

This clonotype occurred a few times. The chain carries TRBV7-8 and TRBJ2-5; the match to TRBD2 covers 8 bases. There are 19 residues in the CDR3. Germline V gene sequence: CDR1 SGHVS, CDR2 FQNEAQ. V shed 3 bases and J 0 bases; nucleotides not matched to a gene: 15. DNA of the CDR3: TGTGCCAGCAGCTTTCCCCCCGTAGTAGCGGGACCTGACCAAGAGACCCAGTACTTC. It encodes CASSFPPVVAGPDQETQYF. Full variable domain (remainder filled in from reference TRBV7-8 and TRBJ2-5): GAGVSQSPRYKVAKRGQDVALRCDPISGHVSLFWYQQALGQGPEFLTYFQNEAQLDKSGLPSDRFFAERPEGSVSTLKIQRTQQEDSAVYLCASSFPPVVAGPDQETQYFGPGTRLLVL.

Points on this clonotype: Sequence at one end of the junction differs from germline and may be a read error. The DNA for the CDR3 is TGCGCCAGCAGCCAACTCGGGACAGTAAATCAGCCCCAGCATTTT. It codes for CASSQLGTVNQPQHF. The chain links TRBV7-9 to TRBJ1-5; 7 positions agree with TRBD1. Per germline, CDR1 SEHNR and CDR2 FQNEAQ (reference sequence). CDR3 length equals 15 residues.

Comments on this clonotype: The CDR3 carries no conserved terminal phenylalanine or tryptophan, so it likely arises from a read error. No DNA is shown, since the ends of the CDR3 on it are uncertain; the CDR3 is the one TCRdb lists. This rearrangement joins TRBV6-1 to TRBJ1-6; the D call of TRBD1 is as the table states it, not checked on the DNA. Germline assignment: CDR1 MNHNS and CDR2 SASEGT. The CDR3 is made up of 12 amino acids, end residues included. The CDR3 is CASGPPGQGAPL.

The V call is TRBV10-3, the J call TRBJ1-1; 9 bases map to TRBD1. From germline, CDR1 is ENHRY and CDR2 SYGVKD. V trimming: 11 bases; J trimming: 4 bases; junction bases outside the gene matches: 8. The CDR3 has 13 residues. DNA of the CDR3: TGTGCCTTCGGACAGGGGAGGTTCACTGAAGCTTTCTTT. Amino acids: CAFGQGRFTEAFF.

This clonotype was counted between two and nine times. The V call is TRBV15, the J call TRBJ1-4, with 8 bases identical to TRBD1. Germline V CDR1 and CDR2: LNHNV, YYDKDF (reference sequence). The CDR3 consists of 16 residues. Trimming took 0 bases from V and 14 from J; bases not matched to a gene: 14. CDR3 in amino acids: CATSRDLQDRASRLFF. The CDR3 DNA is TGTGCCACCAGCAGAGATCTCCAGGACAGGGCATCACGGCTGTTTTTT.

The CDR3, as DNA: TGCAGCGCCACAGGACGGGAAGGGAACACTGAAGCTTTCTTT. Protein sequence: CSATGREGNTEAFF. This chain links TRBV29-1 with TRBJ1-1; weak D call: TRBD1 (5 bases). CDR1 SQVTM and CDR2 ANQGSEA come from the germline V gene. The CDR3 runs to 14 residues. With 7 bases removed from V and 1 base from J, the gap between germline ends came to 16 bases.

This clonotype was recorded once. The V call is TRBV20-1, the J call TRBJ1-1; 7 nucleotides align to TRBD1. This CDR3 region has 13 residues. The J segment lost 6 bases and the V segment lost 4 bases, leaving 8 bases of the junction unmatched. Germline V gene sequence: CDR1 DFQATT, CDR2 SNEGSKA (reference sequence). The CDR3 spells CSAKGQQVAEAFF. The CDR3 nucleotides are TGCAGTGCTAAGGGACAGCAGGTTGCTGAAGCTTTCTTT.

This clonotype has at least ten counts. This chain's CDR3 is CATNGGATSFYGYTF. CDR3 coding DNA: TGTGCCACCAACGGGGGGGCGACATCTTTCTATGGCTACACCTTC. This chain connects TRBV12-3 or TRBV12-4 to TRBJ1-2; D possibly corresponds to TRBD1 (6 bases). CDR3 size: 15 residues. V was pared by 10 bases and J by 4 bases, with 22 bases between.

The sample holds many counts of this clonotype. The V and J genes are TRBV28 and TRBJ1-1; no clear D. Germline V gene data show CDR1 as MDHEN and CDR2 as SYDVKM. The CDR3 has 12 residues. The ends were cut back, 6 bases at V and 4 bases at J, with 9 bases in the middle. The CDR3 here is CASRILSTEAFF. Here the CDR3 DNA reads TGTGCCAGCAGGATTTTGAGCACTGAAGCTTTCTTT.

As for this clonotype: The missing conserved phenylalanine or tryptophan at the end of this CDR3 makes a read error likely. The chain uses TRBV24-1 and TRBJ1-2; a possible D gene is TRBD1 (6 bases). V was clipped by 8 bases and J by 0 bases, with 12 bases between them. The CDR3 runs to 14 residues. Germline assignment: CDR1 KGHDR and CDR2 SFDVKD. In DNA, the CDR3 is TGTGCCACCACTGCGACAGGTCCTAACTATGGCTACACCCTC. Translated, it gives CATTATGPNYGYTL.

Note on this clonotype: Germline is not matched at one junction end, which may reflect a read error. This chain links TRBV6-1 with TRBJ2-7, with D hard to call. The CDR3 sequence is 13 residues long. CDR1 is MNHNS, CDR2 SASEGT, per germline. The CDR3 coding sequence is TGTGCCGGCAGTCTGGAGACAACTTACGAGCAGTACTTC. The encoded protein is CAGSLETTYEQYF.

This clonotype turned up a few times. V usage is TRBV10-3 and J usage is TRBJ1-1, with D unclear. The CDR3 runs 15 residues. Germline V gene data show CDR1 as ENHRY and CDR2 as SYGVKD. Trimming pared 3 bases from V and 0 bases from J, leaving 11 bases between. For the CDR3, the DNA is TGTGCCATCAGTGACCCGGGCAGCATGAACACTGAAGCTTTCTTT. Translating gives CAISDPGSMNTEAFF.

The J gene is TRBJ1-1, the V gene TRBV9, with a tentative D call TRBD1 (5 bases). The CDR3 loop spans 14 amino acids. V was trimmed by 0 bases and J by 3 bases, leaving 9 bases between them. CDR1 is SGDLS and CDR2 is YYNGEE in the germline V gene. CDR3 in amino acids: CASSVVGEDTEAFF. The CDR3 DNA reads TGTGCCAGCAGCGTAGTGGGGGAAGACACTGAAGCTTTCTTT. The whole variable domain, filled in from reference TRBV9 and TRBJ1-1, reads DSGVTQTPKHLITATGQRVTLRCSPRSGDLSVYWYQQSLDQGLQFLIQYYNGEERAKGNILERFSAQQFPDLHSELNLSSLELGDSALYFCASSVVGEDTEAFFGQGTRLTVV.